This T cell receptor beta chain was sequenced during a study of control samples from healthy donors and cancer patients. Profiling relied on immunoSEQ multiplex PCR, and the TCRdb table lists in-frame clones only, not all of them. Among about 130,000 clones listed, around 90% were seen once. The V gene end was trimmed by 6 bases and the J gene end by 4 bases; junction bases not matched to a gene: 11. This CDR3 is 16 amino acids long. The V gene's germline CDR1 is SNHLY and CDR2 FYNNEI. This receptor was taken from a man aged 35 to 55 in good health. What was sequenced was blood. The gene calls are TRBV2 and TRBJ1-2; 10 bases fit TRBD1. CDR3 sequence reads: CASRSSGDRGFYGYTF. In DNA form, the CDR3 reads TGTGCCAGCAGGTCATCGGGGGACAGGGGATTCTATGGCTACACCTTC.